The rows below give T cell receptor beta chains drawn from one sample of a study of cytotoxic CD8 clonotypes in ibrutinib-treated CLL. TCRdb's table, derived via immunoSEQ multiplex PCR, lists solely in-frame clones and lacks some. The sample lists 250,000 or so clones; less than 75% were seen once. The input for sequencing was PBMCs, taken after 24 months of ibrutinib treatment. The receptors were sampled from a human donor with chronic lymphocytic leukemia. Each CDR3 is given with its conserved first and last residue. A D gene is named only where the DNA matches it firmly. The size field is filled for only some rows; it gives once, few, many or a size class.

D gene	V gene	J gene	clone size	CDR3 DNA	CDR3 protein
.	TRBV5-1	TRBJ2-2	.	TGCGCCAGCCGATCGACAGGGAACACCGGGGAGCTGTTTTTT	CASRSTGNTGELFF
.	TRBV7-2	TRBJ2-1	.	TGTGCCAGCAGCCCATCAGGGGGGTACAATGAGCAGTTCTTC	CASSPSGGYNEQFF
.	TRBV6-5	TRBJ2-7	.	TGTGCCAGCAGCCCGACGACCTCTCCGGGCTACGAGCAGTACTTC	CASSPTTSPGYEQYF
.	TRBV10-3	TRBJ2-5	.	TGTGCCATCAGTGATGGTCGGACCAAGACCCAGTACTTC	CAISDGRTKTQYF
TRBD2	TRBV11-3	TRBJ2-5	.	TGTGCCAGCAGCTTGTCTAGCGGGAGGGGAGAGACCCAGTACTTC	CASSLSSGRGETQYF
.	TRBV15	TRBJ2-4	few	TGTGCCACCAGCAGAGATAGGCTTGGCAAAAACATTCAGTACTTC	CATSRDRLGKNIQYF
.	TRBV15	TRBJ2-3	.	TGTGCCACCAGAGTGGGGTCGGGGATCGGTCGTACGCAGTATTTT	CATRVGSGIGRTQYF
.	TRBV9	TRBJ2-3	.	TGTGCCAGCAGCGCTATTGACGGGGCAGATACGCAGTATTTT	CASSAIDGADTQYF
.	TRBV27	TRBJ1-1	few	TGTGCCAGCACCGGTGGGATAAACACTGAAGCTTTCTTT	CASTGGINTEAFF
TRBD2	TRBV9	TRBJ2-7	.	TGTGCCAGCAGCGCGGGACTAGCGGGAGGTGAGCAGTACTTC	CASSAGLAGGEQYF
TRBD2	TRBV7-3	TRBJ2-1	few	TGTGCCAGCAGCTCTATAGCGGGAGGAGAGTTCTTC	CASSSIAGGEFF
.	TRBV7-2	TRBJ2-7	.	TGTGCCAGCACTTCGGGGGACCTCTCCTACGAGCAGTACTTC	CASTSGDLSYEQYF
TRBD2	TRBV28	TRBJ2-7	.	TGTGCCAGCAGCCCGGGACTAGCGGGAGGGCGATCCTACGAGCAGTACTTC	CASSPGLAGGRSYEQYF
TRBD2	TRBV28	TRBJ2-3	.	TGTGCCAGCAGTTCGACTAGCGGTCTCACAGATACGCAGTATTTT	CASSSTSGLTDTQYF
TRBD1	TRBV30	TRBJ1-2	few	TGTGCCTGTGAGACAGGGTCTAACTATGGCTACACCTTC	CACETGSNYGYTF
.	TRBV11-2	TRBJ2-1	.	TGTGCCAGCAGCCCACCTTTGGGGGAGGGGGGTGAGCAGTTCTTC	CASSPPLGEGGEQFF
TRBD2	TRBV18	TRBJ2-7	.	TGTGCCAGCTCACCACAGGGTAGCGGGTTCTACGAGCAGTACTTC	CASSPQGSGFYEQYF
TRBD1	TRBV5-8	TRBJ2-7	.	TGTGCCAGCAGCTTGCAGGGGGCATCCAACCCGGAGCAGTACTTC	CASSLQGASNPEQYF
.	TRBV5-4	TRBJ2-7	.	TGTGCCAGCAGCTCGCCGGGGCAGAGTTTATACGAGCAGTACTTC	CASSSPGQSLYEQYF
.	TRBV27	TRBJ2-3	.	TGTGCCAGCAGTTCCTGGCAGGTAGCAGGTGATACGCAGTATTTT	CASSSWQVAGDTQYF
TRBD2	TRBV9	TRBJ2-7	few	TGTGCCAGCAGCGTACCCGAAGCGGGAGGCTCCTACGAGCAGTACTTC	CASSVPEAGGSYEQYF
.	TRBV28	TRBJ1-5	.	TGTGCCAGCAGTTTAGAGGGGCCCCAGCCCCAGCATTTT	CASSLEGPQPQHF
TRBD2	TRBV19	TRBJ2-5	once	TGTGCCAGTACGGCGGGAGGGCGGGAAGAGACCCAGTACTTC	CASTAGGREETQYF
.	TRBV28	TRBJ2-7	.	TGTGCCAGCAGTTTAATTCCTCAGGGCTCCTACGAGCAGTACTTC	CASSLIPQGSYEQYF
.	TRBV25-1	TRBJ2-7	.	TGTGCCAGCAGCAAAAAGACGGGACCTTCCTACGAGCAGTACTTC	CASSKKTGPSYEQYF
.	TRBV6-5	TRBJ2-4	.	TGTGCCAGCAGTTACGGCTCATTGAAAGCCAAAAACATTCAGTACTTC	CASSYGSLKAKNIQYF
.	TRBV14	TRBJ2-7	.	TGTGCCAGCAGCGGACAACCCTACGAGCAGTACTTC	CASSGQPYEQYF
TRBD2	TRBV11-2	TRBJ2-7	.	TGTGCCAGCAGCCCCCTCGGGGGGGCGGAATTC	CASSPLGGAEF
.	TRBV29-1	TRBJ2-7	few	TGCAGCGTTGAACAGGAGTACGAGCAGTACTTC	CSVEQEYEQYF
.	TRBV6-5	TRBJ2-7	.	TGTGCCAGCAGTTGGGGACTCGCCTACGAGCAGTACTTC	CASSWGLAYEQYF
.	TRBV7-3	TRBJ1-1	few	TGTGCCAGCAGCCGAGGAAGGGGAGACACTGAAGCTTTCTTT	CASSRGRGDTEAFF
TRBD1	TRBV7-9	TRBJ1-4	few	TGTGCCAGCAGCCCGGGACAGGGGGCTGAAAAACTGTTTTTT	CASSPGQGAEKLFF
.	TRBV9	TRBJ2-3	.	TGTGCCAGCAGCGCGGGGCCTAGCACAGATACGCAGTATTTT	CASSAGPSTDTQYF
.	TRBV28	TRBJ2-7	.	TGTGCCACCACAATTTCTTCCCCCTGGATTGAGCAGTACTTC	CATTISSPWIEQYF
.	TRBV4-1	TRBJ2-5	.	TGCGCCAGCAGCCCGAGTGGAGGGTCCCAAGAGACCCAGTACTTC	CASSPSGGSQETQYF
.	TRBV4-3	TRBJ2-7	.	TGCGCCAGCAGCCTCGTATTGGGCAGGAGCGAGCAGTACTTC	CASSLVLGRSEQYF
.	TRBV15	TRBJ1-1	.	TGTGCCACCAGCAGCCGGGGCTCCCGTCGGGACACTGAAGCTTTCTTT	CATSSRGSRRDTEAFF
.	TRBV6-5	TRBJ2-5	.	TGTGCCAGCAGTCCCCTCGGAGAAGGGGCGGAGACCCAGTACTTC	CASSPLGEGAETQYF
.	TRBV11-2	TRBJ1-5	.	TGTGCCAGCAGCTTAGGAGTGACTCAGCCCCAGCATTTT	CASSLGVTQPQHF
.	TRBV5-1	TRBJ2-1	.	TGCGCCAGCAGCTGGATAGAACACCAGAAGGATGAGCAGTTCTTC	CASSWIEHQKDEQFF
.	TRBV28	TRBJ2-2	hyperexpanded	TGTGCCAGCACCACCCCCTTGGGGGCTGGGGAGCTGTTTTTT	CASTTPLGAGELFF
TRBD2	TRBV11-2	TRBJ2-5	.	TGTGCCAGCAGCTTAGGGCGGACCCCTAGCGGGACCCAGTACTTC	CASSLGRTPSGTQYF
TRBD1	TRBV28	TRBJ1-2	few	TGTGCCAGCAGTCCATCATACAGGGGTCGCACCTTC	CASSPSYRGRTF
.	TRBV5-5	TRBJ1-5	.	TGTGCCAGCGGCCAGGGGCCTATTCAGCCCCAGCATTTT	CASGQGPIQPQHF
.	TRBV9	TRBJ2-1	once	TGTGCCAGCAGCGTAGGAGGTGGGGCGGGCAATGAGCAGTTCTTC	CASSVGGGAGNEQFF
TRBD1	TRBV4-2	TRBJ1-2	.	TGTGCCAGCAGCCAAGACCCAGGGGGCTATGGCTACACCTTC	CASSQDPGGYGYTF
.	TRBV27	TRBJ1-5	.	TGTGCCAGCAAATCCGCTGGGGGAGGCAATCAGCCCCAGCATTTT	CASKSAGGGNQPQHF
TRBD2	TRBV7-3	TRBJ2-1	.	TGTGCCAGCAGCTTAATATTTCAGCGGGGCTACAATGAGCAGTTCTTC	CASSLIFQRGYNEQFF
TRBD1	TRBV11-2	TRBJ2-7	.	TGTGCCAGCGCCGGGACAGCGTACGAGCAGTACTTC	CASAGTAYEQYF
.	TRBV28	TRBJ2-1	.	TGTGCCAGCAGTTTTACCGGCGGGTATGACAATGAGCAGTTCTTC	CASSFTGGYDNEQFF
.	TRBV9	TRBJ2-7	.	TGTCCTGGTGGGTGGGCGGGCTACGAGCAGTACTTC	CPGGWAGYEQYF
.	TRBV7-3	TRBJ2-1	.	TGTGCCAGCAGCTTAGGGGGACTTTACAATGAGCAGTTCTTC	CASSLGGLYNEQFF
TRBD1	TRBV10-3	TRBJ2-2	.	TGTGCCGCCTCCTGGGCAGGGGGCACCGGGGAGCTGTTTTTT	CAASWAGGTGELFF
.	TRBV21-1	TRBJ2-7	.	TGTGCCAGCAGCCCCACGACAGGGGGCGAGGGGTACTTC	CASSPTTGGEGYF
.	TRBV5-1	TRBJ1-4	.	TGCGCCAGCAGCTTGTGGTCCGATGAAAAACTGTTTTTT	CASSLWSDEKLFF
TRBD2	TRBV29-1	TRBJ2-7	.	TGCAGCGTTGATAAGGCTAGCGGTGATGGCGAGCAGTACTTC	CSVDKASGDGEQYF
TRBD1	TRBV5-4	TRBJ1-2	.	TGTGCCAGCAGCTACGGGACAGGGGCCTTAGATAACTATGGCTACACCTTC	CASSYGTGALDNYGYTF
.	TRBV4-1	TRBJ2-7	.	TGCGCCAGCAGCCAAGTTGAGGCTCCTAGGTACGAGCAGTACTTC	CASSQVEAPRYEQYF
.	TRBV11-2	TRBJ1-2	.	TGTGCCAGCAGCTTAGTTTATAGACAAACCGACTATGGCTACACCTTC	CASSLVYRQTDYGYTF